Below are 10 T cell receptor beta chains sequenced from a single sample in a study of T cell responses to AZD1222 COVID-19 vaccine. Assay: immunoSEQ multiplex PCR; the TCRdb copy retains only in-frame clones and omits some. The sample includes approximately 100,000 clones, roughly nine tenths of them seen just once. The sequencing used peripheral blood, collected on day 0 of AZD1222 vaccination. These receptors originate from an adult in good health.

This chain connects TRBV7-7 to TRBJ2-1; tentative D call: TRBD2 (7 bases). CDR3 length: 14 residues. Trimming took off 4 bases at V and 10 bases at J, with 17 bases between the two ends. Per the germline V gene, CDR1 is SSHAT and CDR2 is FNYEAQ (reference sequence). The CDR3 sequence: CASSSTRGAWEQFF. CDR3 sequence (DNA): TGTGCCAGCAGCTCCACACGGGGGGCCTGGGAGCAGTTCTTC.

V is TRBV23-1 and J is TRBJ1-2; D remains unclear. TRBV23-1 has ORF status, its function being uncertain. Trimming shortened V by 8 bases and J by 0 bases, and 16 bases separated the two germline ends. The CDR3 has 15 residues. In DNA, the CDR3 is TGCGCCAGCTCAATCCCCCACAGAGCTAACTATGGCTACACCTTC. It yields the protein CASSIPHRANYGYTF.

The V and J genes are TRBV6-5 and TRBJ1-2; TRBD1 is a possible D gene (5 bases). The CDR3 runs 14 residues. V lost 4 bases to trimming and J lost 4 bases, with 13 bases between them. Germline CDR1 reads MNHEY; CDR2 reads SVGAGI. DNA of the CDR3: TGTGCCAGCAGTTTGGGGCCGCGCTCCTATGGCTACACCTTC. Translated: CASSLGPRSYGYTF.

This chain's CDR3 is CASSLSDSFNNEQFF. The CDR3 DNA sequence: TGTGCCAGCAGTTTATCAGATTCGTTTAACAATGAGCAGTTCTTC. The chain uses TRBV27 and TRBJ2-1; D remains ambiguous. V was cut by 0 bases and J by 5 bases, with 11 bases left in between. The CDR3 sequence is 15 residues long. Looked up from germline, CDR1 is MNHEY and CDR2 is SMNVEV (reference sequence).

This sequence joins TRBV14 and TRBJ2-4; no reliable D call. CDR3 length: 15 residues. Germline values: CDR1 SGHDN, CDR2 FVKESK. The germline V and J ends were trimmed by 1 base and 0 bases, with 7 bases remaining between them. CDR3 loop: CASSQVGLAKNIQYF. In DNA form, the CDR3 reads TGTGCCAGCAGCCAAGTAGGGCTAGCCAAAAACATTCAGTACTTC.

V and J are TRBV2 and TRBJ1-2; 8 bases line up with TRBD1. Germline CDR1 is SNHLY and CDR2 is FYNNEI. This CDR3 region has 13 residues. J was trimmed by 3 bases and V by 7 bases; bases with no gene match: 4. The CDR3 sequence is CASILQGDYGYTF. CDR3 sequence (DNA): TGTGCCAGCATCCTACAGGGGGACTATGGCTACACCTTC.

The gene calls are TRBV24-1 and TRBJ1-2; D remains ambiguous. V shed 7 bases and J shed 2 bases, with 10 bases lying between them. Looked up from germline, CDR1 is KGHDR and CDR2 is SFDVKD. This CDR3 spans 13 amino acids. The CDR3 nucleotides are TGTGCCACCAGCTCCGGAGGGAACTATGGCTACACCTTC. Protein: CATSSGGNYGYTF.

The rearrangement uses TRBV7-9 and TRBJ2-7; TRBD1 matches at 10 bases. Germline V gene sequence: CDR1 SEHNR, CDR2 FQNEAQ (reference sequence). V lost 2 bases to trimming and J lost 2 bases; unmatched junction nucleotides: 15. The CDR3 is 19 amino acids. The CDR3 sequence is CASSLLTLYLGQGTYEQYF. Here the CDR3 DNA reads TGTGCCAGCAGCTTACTTACTCTCTACCTGGGACAGGGGACCTACGAGCAGTACTTC.

The J gene is TRBJ1-2, the V gene TRBV23-1; D is perhaps TRBD1 (6 bases). TRBV23-1 is an open reading frame, and its role is uncertain. The CDR3 is 14 residues long. With 10 bases removed from V and 10 bases from J, the gap between germline ends came to 25 bases. The CDR3 DNA reads as TGCGCCACCCCCTCGGGGGGCGACCACTCCCCCTACACCTTC. Translating it yields CATPSGGDHSPYTF.

V is TRBV3-1 (or the pseudogene TRBV3-2) and J is TRBJ1-2; D unresolved. Trimming stripped 1 base from V and 7 bases from J, with 13 bases between. The CDR3 contains 14 residues. Germline loops: CDR1 LGHDT, CDR2 YNNKEL (reference sequence). The CDR3 nucleotides read TGTGCCAGCAGCCAAGGGGTCCGAAGAGGTGGCTACACCTTC. Amino acids: CASSQGVRRGGYTF.